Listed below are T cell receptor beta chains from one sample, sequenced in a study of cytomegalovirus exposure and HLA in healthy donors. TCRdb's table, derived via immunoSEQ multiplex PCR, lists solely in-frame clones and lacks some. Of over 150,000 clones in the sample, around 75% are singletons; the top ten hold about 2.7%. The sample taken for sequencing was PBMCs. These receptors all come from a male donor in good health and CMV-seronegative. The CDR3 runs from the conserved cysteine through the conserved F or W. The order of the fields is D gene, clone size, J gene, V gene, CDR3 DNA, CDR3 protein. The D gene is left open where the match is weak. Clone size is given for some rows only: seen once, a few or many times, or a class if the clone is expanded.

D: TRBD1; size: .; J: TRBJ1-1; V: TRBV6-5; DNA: TGTGCCAGCAGTTACGGAGGGACAGCGAACACTGAAGCTTTCTTT; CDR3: CASSYGGTANTEAFF
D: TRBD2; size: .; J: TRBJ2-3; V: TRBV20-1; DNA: TGCAGTGCGGGAGGGTCAGATACGCAGTATTTT; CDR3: CSAGGSDTQYF
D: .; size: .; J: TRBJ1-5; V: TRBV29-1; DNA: TGCAGCGTGTCAAGAGGAACCAATCAGCCCCAGCATTTT; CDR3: CSVSRGTNQPQHF
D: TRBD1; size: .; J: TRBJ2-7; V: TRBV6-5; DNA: TGTGCCAGCAGACAGGGACAGATCTACGAGCAGTACTTC; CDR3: CASRQGQIYEQYF
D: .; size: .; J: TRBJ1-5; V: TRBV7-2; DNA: TGTGCCAGCAGCCCCGGTCTGCAGCCCCAGCATTTT; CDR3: CASSPGLQPQHF
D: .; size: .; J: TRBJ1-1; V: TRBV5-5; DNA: TGTGCCAGCACCTCCAATCCAGGGAGGACTGAAGCTTTCTTT; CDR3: CASTSNPGRTEAFF
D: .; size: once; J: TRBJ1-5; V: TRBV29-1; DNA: TGCAGCGTCGTAAAGGGACAAATCAATCAGCCCCAGCATTTT; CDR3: CSVVKGQINQPQHF
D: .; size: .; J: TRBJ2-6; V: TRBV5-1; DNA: TGCGCCAGCTCCACCAGGGCTGGGGCCAACGTCCTGACTTTC; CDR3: CASSTRAGANVLTF
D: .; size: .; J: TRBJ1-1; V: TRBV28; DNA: TGTGCCAGCCCCAGTCGGGGGGAAGCTTTCTTT; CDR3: CASPSRGEAFF
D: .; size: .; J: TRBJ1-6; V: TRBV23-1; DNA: TGCGCCAGCAGTCAATCGAGATCGGACAGCCGTAATTCACCCCTCCACTTT; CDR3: CASSQSRSDSRNSPLHF
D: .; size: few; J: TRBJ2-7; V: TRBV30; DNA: TGTGCCTGGACGCCAGGGCTTGGCTACGAGCAGTACTTC; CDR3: CAWTPGLGYEQYF
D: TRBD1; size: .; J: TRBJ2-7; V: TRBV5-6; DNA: TGTGCCAGCAGCCCAGACCCGGGACAGGGCTACGAGCAGTACTTC; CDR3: CASSPDPGQGYEQYF
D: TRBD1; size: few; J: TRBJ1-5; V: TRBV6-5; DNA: TGTGCCACCCGGATAGAACAGGGGCCGCATCAGCCCCAGCATTTT; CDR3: CATRIEQGPHQPQHF
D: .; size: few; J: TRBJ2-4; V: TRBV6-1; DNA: TGTGCCAGCAGTGAAGACTTCCTAGCCAAAAACATTCAGTACTTC; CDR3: CASSEDFLAKNIQYF
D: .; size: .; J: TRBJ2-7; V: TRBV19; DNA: TGTGCCAGTAGTAGAAGCAATGCCGGGTCCGGGAATTCCTACGAGCAGTACTTC; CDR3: CASSRSNAGSGNSYEQYF
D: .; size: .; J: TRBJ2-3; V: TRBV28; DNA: TGTGCCAGCAGTTGGGACTTGGACACAGATACGCAGTATTTT; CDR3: CASSWDLDTDTQYF